One sample yielded the 14 T cell receptor beta chains listed below, sequenced in a study of CD8 T cells in Susac syndrome (dated 2019 in TCRdb). The method behind the library was the immunoSEQ multiplex PCR assay. RNA was extracted using the RNeasy kit, and roughly 0.45 to 1 ug of the RNA was reverse transcribed with random hexamers. TCRdb cleaned the public reads at Q25 with fastp, built clones with MiXCR and kept in-frame beta chains. Under each unique CDR3 protein, matching rows form one entry showing the most common genes and DNA. The table for this sample lists some 200,000 distinct CDR3 sequences; approximately 95% of them were counted only once. The ten largest clones take up around 0.16% of the sample. Specimen: CD8+ T cells from PBMCs. The receptors shown here come from a human donor with Susac syndrome.

The chain is built from TRBV11-1 and TRBJ1-6; 11 nucleotides match TRBD1. CDR1 and CDR2 (germline): SGHAT, FQDESV (reference sequence). The CDR3 extends over 20 amino acids. Trimming removed 0 bases from V and 6 bases from J; junction bases left unmatched: 13. The CDR3 reads CASSLAIGQGAFVRNSPLHF. CDR3 in DNA: TGTGCCAGCAGCTTAGCGATCGGACAGGGGGCCTTCGTGCGTAATTCACCCCTCCACTTT. Full variable domain (missing parts from reference TRBV11-1 and TRBJ1-6): EAEVAQSPRYKITEKSQAVAFWCDPISGHATLYWYRQILGQGPELLVQFQDESVVDDSQLPKDRFSAERLKGVDSTLKIQPAELGDSAMYLCASSLAIGQGAFVRNSPLHFGNGTRLTVT.

The chain is built from TRBV20-1 and TRBJ2-7, with no clear D. The CDR3 contains 11 residues. The germline gives CDR1 DFQATT, CDR2 SNEGSKA (reference sequence). The germline V and J ends were trimmed by 4 bases and 2 bases, with 6 bases remaining between them. DNA for the CDR3: TGCAGTGCTACATCAACCTACGAGCAGTACTTC. This translates into CSATSTYEQYF.

This clonotype occurred once. The chain links TRBV27 to TRBJ2-7, with D tentatively TRBD2 (5 bases). Looked up from germline, CDR1 is MNHEY and CDR2 is SMNVEV (reference sequence). The CDR3 is made up of 14 amino acids. V lost 3 bases and J lost 3, with 12 bases in between. CDR3 bases: TGTGCCAGCAGTTTTAACGGGGTGAGCTACGAGCAGTACTTC. The encoded protein is CASSFNGVSYEQYF.

The genes are TRBV4-2 and TRBJ1-2; 9 positions agree with TRBD1. Trimming at V came to 2 bases and at J to 5 bases, leaving 3 bases not matched to a gene. Germline V gives CDR1 LGHNA, CDR2 YNFKEQ. There are 14 residues in the CDR3. The CDR3 nucleotides are TGTGCCAGCAGCCAAAGTGGGACAGGGTATGGCTACACCTTC. Protein: CASSQSGTGYGYTF.

V is TRBV27 and J is TRBJ1-5; D not resolved. V lost 8 bases, J lost 7 bases, and 18 bases lay in between. Germline V gene data show CDR1 as MNHEY and CDR2 as SMNVEV (reference sequence). This CDR3 spans 14 amino acids. CDR3 sequence reads: CASSYTPRGQPQHF. In DNA form, the CDR3 reads TGTGCCAGCTCCTACACACCTCGGGGACAGCCCCAGCATTTT.

Turning to this clonotype: One junction end does not reproduce the germline sequence, and a read error may be involved. This sequence joins TRBV4-1 and TRBJ1-1; a possible D gene is TRBD1 (5 bases). Germline values: CDR1 MGHRA, CDR2 YSYEKL. This CDR3 contains 13 residues. The CDR3 region has the DNA TGCGCCAGCAGCCAAGTTCATCGGGGCTTGGGAACCTTT. Its translation is CASSQVHRGLGTF.

The genes are TRBV9 and TRBJ2-1, with 7 positions matching TRBD1. The germline V gene has CDR1 SGDLS and CDR2 YYNGEE. Unmatched junction bases numbered 2, after V lost 8 bases and J lost 6 bases. The CDR3 loop spans 11 amino acids. This CDR3 reads CASGQVNEQFF. The CDR3 coding sequence is TGTGCCAGTGGACAGGTCAATGAGCAGTTCTTC.

The chain has TRBV9 and TRBJ2-6, with D perhaps matching TRBD1 (6 bases). Germline-derived CDR1 and CDR2 are SGDLS and YYNGEE. The CDR3 loop spans 18 amino acids. Trimming pared 0 bases from V and 0 bases from J, leaving 13 bases between. The CDR3 bases are TGTGCCAGCAGCGTAGATTGGACAGAAAGCTCTGGGGCCAACGTCCTGACTTTC. Translated: CASSVDWTESSGANVLTF.

J is TRBJ2-2 and V is TRBV5-6, with a weak D call TRBD2 (6 bases). The V end was cut by 4 bases, the J end by 4 bases, with 14 bases between. Germline CDR1 SGHDT, CDR2 YYEEEE. The CDR3 length is 15 residues. This chain's CDR3 is CASSPSERVTGELFF. The DNA of the CDR3 is TGTGCCAGCAGCCCTAGTGAGCGGGTCACCGGGGAGCTGTTTTTT. The variable domain in full, completed from reference TRBV5-6 and TRBJ2-2, reads DAGVTQSPTHLIKTRGQQVTLRCSPKSGHDTVSWYQQALGQGPQFIFQYYEEEERQRGNFPDRFSGHQFPNYSSELNVNALLLGDSALYLCASSPSERVTGELFFGEGSRLTVL.

The sample holds one count of this clonotype. This chain connects TRBV29-1 to TRBJ2-1, with no clear D. The CDR3 runs 11 residues. Trimming pared 5 bases from V and 6 bases from J, leaving 8 bases between. From germline, CDR1 is SQVTM and CDR2 ANQGSEA. The CDR3 protein is CSVLSSNEQFF. In DNA, the CDR3 is TGCAGCGTTCTCTCAAGCAATGAGCAGTTCTTC.

The chain employs TRBV20-1 and TRBJ2-1, with 7 bases fitting TRBD1. The trim removed 3 bases at V and 0 bases at J, leaving 5 bases unmatched. The CDR3 is made up of 15 amino acids. CDR1 DFQATT and CDR2 SNEGSKA come from the germline V gene (reference sequence). The CDR3 nucleotides are TGCAGTGCTAGTAGGGACAGCCGCTCCTACAATGAGCAGTTCTTC. Residues: CSASRDSRSYNEQFF.

V gene TRBV2 combines with J gene TRBJ2-1, with TRBD1 identical over 8 bases. Germline V gene sequence: CDR1 SNHLY, CDR2 FYNNEI. CDR3 length equals 15 residues. Trimming at V came to 3 bases and at J to 0 bases, leaving 1 base not matched to a gene. CDR3 in amino acids: CASSDGTGSYNEQFF. CDR3 nucleotides: TGTGCCAGCAGTGATGGGACAGGCTCCTACAATGAGCAGTTCTTC. The variable domain in full, with the rest retrieved from reference TRBV2 and TRBJ2-1, is EPEVTQTPSHQVTQMGQEVILRCVPISNHLYFYWYRQILGQKVEFLVSFYNNEISEKSEIFDDQFSVERPDGSNFTLKIRSTKLEDSAMYFCASSDGTGSYNEQFFGPGTRLTVL.

The chain carries TRBV12-3 or TRBV12-4 and TRBJ1-5, with a weak D call TRBD1 (6 bases). V gave up 1 base and J gave up 5 bases, with 9 bases separating them. The CDR3 runs 14 residues. CDR3 protein: CASSLEGGDQPQHF. In DNA, the CDR3 is TGTGCCAGCAGTTTAGAAGGGGGAGATCAGCCCCAGCATTTT.

The chain carries TRBV2 and TRBJ2-7, with unresolved D. V dropped 0 bases and J dropped 6 bases, with 6 bases sitting between them. The germline V gene has CDR1 SNHLY and CDR2 FYNNEI. The CDR3 runs to 12 residues. CDR3 sequence (DNA): TGTGCCAGCAGTGAAGCGCCAGGCGAGCAGTACTTC. It specifies CASSEAPGEQYF.